Shown below are 14 T cell receptor beta chains from a single sample sequenced in a study of monozygotic twins with cystic fibrosis. Generated by immunoSEQ multiplex PCR, the TCRdb table keeps only in-frame clones and is missing some. The data contain around 17,000 clones, 90% to 97% of them seen just once; the ten biggest clones take up approximately 0.67%. Sequenced material: blood. These receptors came from a girl aged 2 to 10 with cystic fibrosis.

This chain joins TRBV11-2 and TRBJ2-7; TRBD2 matches 10 bases. After removal of 6 bases from V and 0 bases from J, the junction contained 5 bases not matched to a gene. The CDR3 loop spans 15 amino acids. Germline values: CDR1 SGHAT, CDR2 FQNNGV. The CDR3 loop reads CASRPGTSDSYEQYF. For the CDR3, the DNA is TGTGCCAGCAGACCCGGGACTAGCGACTCCTACGAGCAGTACTTC.

CDR3 protein: CASSLQGAGGYTF. CDR3 sequence (DNA): TGTGCCAGCAGCTTACAGGGGGCGGGAGGCTACACCTTC. The rearrangement links TRBV7-9 to TRBJ1-2; 8 nucleotides align to TRBD1. CDR3 length equals 13 residues. With 2 bases clipped from V and 8 bases from J, the junction kept 4 bases outside the gene matches. Per the germline V gene, CDR1 is SEHNR and CDR2 is FQNEAQ (reference sequence).

The chain employs TRBV19 and TRBJ2-7; TRBD2 aligns across 7 bases. Germline V gives CDR1 LNHDA, CDR2 SQIVND (reference sequence). V gave up 4 bases and J gave up 3 bases; unmatched junction bases: 9. The CDR3 runs to 15 residues. The CDR3 loop reads CASSTRAGPLYEQYF. The CDR3 DNA reads TGTGCCAGTAGTACAAGAGCGGGACCCCTCTACGAGCAGTACTTC. The whole variable domain, filled in from reference TRBV19 and TRBJ2-7, reads DGGITQSPKYLFRKEGQNVTLSCEQNLNHDAMYWYRQDPGQGLRLIYYSQIVNDFQKGDIAEGYSVSREKKESFPLTVTSAQKNPTAFYLCASSTRAGPLYEQYFGPGTRLTVT.

This clone was seen a single time. The V call is TRBV2, the J call TRBJ2-5; TRBD2 aligns across 11 bases. V dropped 4 bases and J dropped 4; count of bases not matched to a gene: 11. The germline CDR1 and CDR2 sequences are SNHLY and FYNNEI. This CDR3 has 17 amino acids. CDR3 region: CASSGPSGGSSGETQYF. The CDR3, as DNA: TGTGCCAGCAGTGGCCCTAGCGGGGGGTCTAGCGGAGAGACCCAGTACTTC.

The J gene is TRBJ1-5, the V gene TRBV10-2; 8 bases agree with TRBD1. Germline V gives CDR1 WSHSY, CDR2 SAAADI. With V trimmed by 6 bases and J by 3 bases, 13 bases remained unmatched. CDR3 length: 17 amino acids. CDR3 DNA: TGCGCCAGCAGCGACGGACAGGGCGCCGTATTCAATCAGCCCCAGCATTTT. It translates to CASSDGQGAVFNQPQHF.

The gene calls are TRBV4-2 and TRBJ2-3; D remains ambiguous. V lost 4 bases and J lost 4, with 12 bases in between. The CDR3 extends over 14 amino acids. Germline assignment: CDR1 LGHNA and CDR2 YNFKEQ. CDR3: CASSPRYPSDTQYF. The CDR3 region has the DNA TGTGCCAGCAGCCCAAGATATCCTTCAGATACGCAGTATTTT.

This chain connects TRBV28 to TRBJ2-7, with 9 bases identical to TRBD2. The trim removed 6 bases at V and 10 bases at J, leaving 16 bases unmatched. The germline V gene encodes CDR1 MDHEN and CDR2 SYDVKM. The CDR3 is made up of 15 amino acids. CDR3 bases: TGTGCCAGCAGACCTGGAGCGGGACTAGCATTACCCCAGTACTTC. This sequence encodes CASRPGAGLALPQYF.

The chain is built from TRBV25-1 and TRBJ2-3; 13 bases agree with TRBD2. CDR3 length: 17 residues. The V segment lost 3 bases and the J segment 8 bases; nucleotides outside the gene matches: 11. Germline V CDR1 and CDR2: MGHDK, SYGVNS. The CDR3 bases are TGTGCCAGCAGTGATCCGGGACTAGCGGGGTCCGAGGGTACGCAGTATTTT. It encodes CASSDPGLAGSEGTQYF.

J is TRBJ2-2 and V is TRBV7-2; D is uncertain. Germline assignment: CDR1 SGHTA and CDR2 FQGNSA. V gave up 7 bases and J gave up 0 bases, with 12 bases separating them. This CDR3 is 15 amino acids long. The CDR3: CASTFFSANTGELFF. CDR3 bases: TGTGCCAGCACCTTTTTTAGTGCGAACACCGGGGAGCTGTTTTTT.

The chain recombines TRBV6-1 with TRBJ2-5; D is unresolved. The J call may be in error: the DNA end matches TRBJ2-7 better. This CDR3 comprises 15 residues. Germline V gene sequence: CDR1 MNHNS, CDR2 SASEGT. DNA for the CDR3: TGTGCCAGCAGTGAAAGTATGCCACGCCTCTACGAGCAGTACTTC. Translating it yields CASSESMPRLYEQYF.

J is TRBJ1-4 and V is TRBV7-9, with 8 positions matching TRBD1. Germline lookup yields CDR1 SEHNR and CDR2 FQNEAQ (reference sequence). This CDR3 spans 14 amino acids. Trimming at V came to 7 bases and at J to 12 bases, leaving 13 bases not matched to a gene. DNA for the CDR3: TGTGCCAGCACCAAAGACAGGGGCGGACGGGAACTGTTTTTT. Protein product: CASTKDRGGRELFF.

The chain carries TRBV9 and TRBJ2-1; the D call may be TRBD1 or TRBD2 (5 bases each). CDR1 and CDR2 from the germline V gene are SGDLS and YYNGEE. CDR3 size: 15 residues. The V end was cut by 3 bases, the J end by 0 bases, with 10 bases between. The CDR3 sequence: CASSDGTHSYNEQFF. CDR3 nucleotide sequence: TGTGCCAGCAGCGACGGGACCCACTCCTACAATGAGCAGTTCTTC.

V and J are TRBV10-3 and TRBJ2-5; perhaps TRBD2 as D (6 bases). V was cut by 2 bases and J by 4 bases, with 11 bases left in between. The CDR3 loop spans 14 amino acids. The germline V gene encodes CDR1 ENHRY and CDR2 SYGVKD. The CDR3 region is CAISETGGRETQYF. The CDR3 coding sequence is TGTGCCATCAGTGAGACCGGGGGTAGAGAGACCCAGTACTTC.

This chain connects TRBV5-6 to TRBJ2-5; 7 nucleotides agree with TRBD1. CDR3 length: 17 residues. The germline V gene encodes CDR1 SGHDT and CDR2 YYEEEE. The J segment lost 4 bases and the V segment lost 0 bases, leaving 12 bases of the junction unmatched. This chain's CDR3 is CASSLVRGTALRETQYF. DNA for the CDR3: TGTGCCAGCAGCTTGGTCAGAGGGACAGCCCTGAGAGAGACCCAGTACTTC.